This T cell receptor (beta chain) was found in a study of monozygotic twins with inflammatory bowel disease (dated by TCRdb to about 2019). Broadly, across the study: A total of 28 monozygotic twin pairs were included in the full study, comprising nine German pairs (four IBD-concordant, five IBD-discordant) and 19 IBD-discordant Danish pairs. Within discordant pairs, disease-associated traits were sought mainly by comparing IBD patients with their genetically identical healthy co-twins. Each individual had, on average, about 151 000 unique TCRalpha sequences and 181 000 unique TCRbeta sequences available for analysis.

The investigation overall reported the following: A decrease in TCRbeta repertoire diversity, as measured by inverse Simpson index, was observed in IBD patients compared with their healthy co-twins. Repertoire similarity did not differ between concordant and discordant twins, which could be due to limited statistical power. No single strong signal or clonotype linked to IBD turned up in the results, so the idea that one exists was not supported. Because patients received different immunosuppressive treatments, the repertoires may have picked up extra background noise and variability between individuals. Different T cell subtypes could not be distinguished in the analysis. Compared with healthy twins, IBD patients shared fewer clonotypes with other individuals, and the difference was most pronounced in patients with signs of disease activity.

From each donor, a roughly 2.5 ml peripheral blood sample was collected into PAXgene tubes and stored at -80 degrees C. Total RNA was isolated from whole blood with the PAXgene blood miRNA kit on an automated QIAcube, without T cell sorting. Peripheral blood from monozygotic twin pairs, either concordant or discordant for inflammatory bowel disease, underwent deep TCRalpha and TCRbeta repertoire profiling that used unique molecular barcoding. Smoking habits were recorded for all twin pairs, and individuals were classified as current, former or never smokers. Notes on this clonotype: Its specific antigen is unknown.

The library was built by means of 5' RACE. The input for every TCR library was approximately 3,500 ng of total RNA. For each sample, cDNA synthesis with SMARTScribe reverse transcriptase was split into eight separate reactions. During cDNA synthesis, unique molecular identifiers containing a 6-nucleotide sample barcode were introduced by template switching. Amplification of TCRalpha and TCRbeta cDNA involved two nested PCRs of 16 and 9 cycles, and each PCR was followed by bead purification. Before amplification, cDNA was treated with uracil DNA-glycosylase and purified using the QIAquick PCR purification kit. The second PCR was the step at which Illumina TruSeq-compatible adapters and sample-specific barcodes were added. TapeStation and Qubit were used to check library quality and concentration, and around 5 ng of each library went into the pool. Sequencing of pooled libraries was carried out on an Illumina HiSeq2500 single-index Rapid Run using 2 x 100 bp reads and custom sequencing primers. Regarding the original processing steps: MiGEC version 1.2.6 was used for UMI-based consensus assembly to correct PCR and sequencing errors. MiXCR version 2.1.1 handled V(D)J alignment, clonotype assembly and CDR3 extraction. To normalise gene usage, clonotype sharing and MAIT/NKT TCR abundance, the top 1000, 10 000 and 20 000 clonotypes in each sample were analysed. After downsampling to 27 000 UMIs, diversity was calculated as the inverse Simpson index using the vegan R package. Paired Mann-Whitney U tests were applied to discordant twin pairs, and Benjamini-Hochberg correction was used for multiple testing. After reprocessing by TCRdb, each CDR3 protein sequence is one entry, and no DNA is given. What appears here as the V and J calls and clone size reflects TCRdb's work, not the paper's. For this sample, the table gives about 300,000 distinct CDR3 sequences. The ten largest clonotypes hold 5.6% of the sample.

The sequencing input was blood. The receptor's source is a human donor with ulcerative colitis or Crohn's disease, or a healthy co-twin of an affected twin (not recorded which).

Here the CDR3 is given as CASSYPRETQYF. The chain joins TRBV6-5 to TRBJ2-5; the D gene TCRdb calls, TRBD1, cannot be checked with no DNA. The germline V gene specifies MNHEY as CDR1 and SVGAGI as CDR2. Inclusive of the bounding cysteine and phenylalanine, the CDR3 is 12 residues long. The DNA is not on file.